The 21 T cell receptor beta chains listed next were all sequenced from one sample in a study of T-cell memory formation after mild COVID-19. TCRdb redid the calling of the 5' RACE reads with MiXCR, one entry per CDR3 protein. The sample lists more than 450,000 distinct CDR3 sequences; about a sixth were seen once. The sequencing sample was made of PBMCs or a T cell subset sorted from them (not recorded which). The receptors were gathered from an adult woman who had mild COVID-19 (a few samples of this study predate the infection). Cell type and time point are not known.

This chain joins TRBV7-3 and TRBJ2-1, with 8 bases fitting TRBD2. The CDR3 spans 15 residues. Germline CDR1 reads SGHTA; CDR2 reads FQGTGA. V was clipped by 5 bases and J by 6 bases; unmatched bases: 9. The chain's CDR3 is CASSHGTRGPNEQFF. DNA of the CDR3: TGTGCCAGCAGCCATGGGACTAGAGGACCCAATGAGCAGTTCTTC.

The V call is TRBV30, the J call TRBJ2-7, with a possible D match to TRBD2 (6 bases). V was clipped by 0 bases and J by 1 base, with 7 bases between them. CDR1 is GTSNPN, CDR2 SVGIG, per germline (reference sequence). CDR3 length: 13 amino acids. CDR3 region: CAWSVTSSYEQYF. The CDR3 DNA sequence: TGTGCCTGGAGTGTGACTAGTTCCTACGAGCAGTACTTC.

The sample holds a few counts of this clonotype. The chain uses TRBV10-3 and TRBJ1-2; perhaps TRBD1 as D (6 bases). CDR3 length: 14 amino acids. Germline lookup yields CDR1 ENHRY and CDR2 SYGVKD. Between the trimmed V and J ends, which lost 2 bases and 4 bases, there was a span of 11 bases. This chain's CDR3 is CAISETQGAYGYTF. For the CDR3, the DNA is TGTGCCATCAGTGAGACACAGGGAGCCTATGGCTACACCTTC.

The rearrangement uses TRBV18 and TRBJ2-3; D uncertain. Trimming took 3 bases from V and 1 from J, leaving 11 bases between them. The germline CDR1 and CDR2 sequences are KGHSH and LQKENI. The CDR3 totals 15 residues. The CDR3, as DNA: TGTGCCAGCTCACCGGAACTACGGGGCACAGATACGCAGTATTTT. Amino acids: CASSPELRGTDTQYF.

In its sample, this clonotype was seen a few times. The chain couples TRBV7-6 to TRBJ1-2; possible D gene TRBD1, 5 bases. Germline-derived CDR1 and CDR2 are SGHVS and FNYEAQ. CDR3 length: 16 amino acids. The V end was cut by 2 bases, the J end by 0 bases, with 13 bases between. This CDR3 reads CASSLYEDSANYGYTF. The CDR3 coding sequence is TGTGCCAGCAGCTTATATGAAGACAGCGCTAACTATGGCTACACCTTC.

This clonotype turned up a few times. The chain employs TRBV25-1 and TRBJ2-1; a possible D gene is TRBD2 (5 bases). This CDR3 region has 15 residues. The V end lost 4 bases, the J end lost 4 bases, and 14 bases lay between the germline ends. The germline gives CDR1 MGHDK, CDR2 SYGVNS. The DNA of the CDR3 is TGTGCCAGCAGTGTAGGCGGGTGGGAGTACAATGAGCAGTTCTTC. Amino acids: CASSVGGWEYNEQFF.

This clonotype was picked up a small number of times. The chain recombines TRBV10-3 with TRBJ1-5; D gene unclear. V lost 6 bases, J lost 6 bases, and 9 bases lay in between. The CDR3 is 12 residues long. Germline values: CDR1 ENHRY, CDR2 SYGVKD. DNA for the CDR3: TGTGCCATCAGAAGGGCTGGTCAGCCCCAGCATTTT. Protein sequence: CAIRRAGQPQHF.

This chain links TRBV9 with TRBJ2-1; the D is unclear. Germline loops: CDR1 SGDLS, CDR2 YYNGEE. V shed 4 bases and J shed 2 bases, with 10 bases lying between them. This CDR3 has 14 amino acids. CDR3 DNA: TGTGCCAGCAGCCCTCCTGACCCCTACAATGAGCAGTTCTTC. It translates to CASSPPDPYNEQFF. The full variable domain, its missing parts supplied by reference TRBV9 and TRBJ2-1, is DSGVTQTPKHLITATGQRVTLRCSPRSGDLSVYWYQQSLDQGLQFLIQYYNGEERAKGNILERFSAQQFPDLHSELNLSSLELGDSALYFCASSPPDPYNEQFFGPGTRLTVL.

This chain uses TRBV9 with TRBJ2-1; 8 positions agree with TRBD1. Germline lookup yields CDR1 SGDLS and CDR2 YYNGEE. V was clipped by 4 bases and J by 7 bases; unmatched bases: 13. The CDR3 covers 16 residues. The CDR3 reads CASSPPRARGRNEQFF. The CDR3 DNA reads TGTGCCAGCAGCCCTCCCCGGGCCAGGGGGCGGAATGAGCAGTTCTTC.

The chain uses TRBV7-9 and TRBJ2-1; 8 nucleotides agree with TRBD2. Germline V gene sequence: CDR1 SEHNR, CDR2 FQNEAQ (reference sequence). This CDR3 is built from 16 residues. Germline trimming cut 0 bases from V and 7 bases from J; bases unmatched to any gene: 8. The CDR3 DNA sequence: TGTGCCAGCAGCTTAGCTTGGGCTAGCGGGTGGAATGAGCAGTTCTTC. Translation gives CASSLAWASGWNEQFF.

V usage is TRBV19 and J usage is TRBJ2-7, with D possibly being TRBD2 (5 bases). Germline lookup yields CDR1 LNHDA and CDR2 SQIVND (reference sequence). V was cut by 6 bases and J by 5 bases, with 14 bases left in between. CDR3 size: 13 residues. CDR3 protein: CASSPRGWDEQYF. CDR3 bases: TGTGCCAGTAGCCCTCGGGGTTGGGACGAGCAGTACTTC. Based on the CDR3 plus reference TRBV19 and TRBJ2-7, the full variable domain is DGGITQSPKYLFRKEGQNVTLSCEQNLNHDAMYWYRQDPGQGLRLIYYSQIVNDFQKGDIAEGYSVSREKKESFPLTVTSAQKNPTAFYLCASSPRGWDEQYFGPGTRLTVT.

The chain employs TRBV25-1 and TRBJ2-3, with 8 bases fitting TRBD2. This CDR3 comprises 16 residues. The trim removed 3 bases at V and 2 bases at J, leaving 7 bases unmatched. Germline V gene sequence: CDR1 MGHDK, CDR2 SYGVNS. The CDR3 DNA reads TGTGCCAGCAGTGAGAGGAGGCGGGGGGACACAGATACGCAGTATTTT. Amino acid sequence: CASSERRRGDTDTQYF. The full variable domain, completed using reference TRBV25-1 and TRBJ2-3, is EADIYQTPRYLVIGTGKKITLECSQTMGHDKMYWYQQDPGMELHLIHYSYGVNSTEKGDLSSESTVSRIRTEHFPLTLESARPSHTSQYLCASSERRRGDTDTQYFGPGTRLTVL.

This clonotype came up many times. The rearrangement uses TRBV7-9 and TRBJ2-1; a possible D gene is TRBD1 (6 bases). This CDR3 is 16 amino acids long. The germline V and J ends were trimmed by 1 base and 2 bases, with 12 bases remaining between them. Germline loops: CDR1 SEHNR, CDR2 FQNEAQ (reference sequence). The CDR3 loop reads CASSLDQGMTYNEQFF. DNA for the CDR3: TGTGCCAGCAGCTTAGATCAGGGGATGACCTACAATGAGCAGTTCTTC.

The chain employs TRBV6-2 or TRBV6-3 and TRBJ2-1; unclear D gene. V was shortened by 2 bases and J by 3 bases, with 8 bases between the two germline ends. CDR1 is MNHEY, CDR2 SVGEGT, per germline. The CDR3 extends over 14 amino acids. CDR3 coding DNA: TGTGCCAGCAGTTACACTGGGATCTACAATGAGCAGTTCTTC. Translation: CASSYTGIYNEQFF.

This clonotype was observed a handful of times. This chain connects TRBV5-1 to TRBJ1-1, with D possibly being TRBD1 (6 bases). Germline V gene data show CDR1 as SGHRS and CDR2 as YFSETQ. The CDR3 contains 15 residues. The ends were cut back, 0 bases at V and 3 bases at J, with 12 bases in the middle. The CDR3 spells CASSLAWTDDTEAFF. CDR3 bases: TGCGCCAGCAGCTTGGCCTGGACAGACGACACTGAAGCTTTCTTT.

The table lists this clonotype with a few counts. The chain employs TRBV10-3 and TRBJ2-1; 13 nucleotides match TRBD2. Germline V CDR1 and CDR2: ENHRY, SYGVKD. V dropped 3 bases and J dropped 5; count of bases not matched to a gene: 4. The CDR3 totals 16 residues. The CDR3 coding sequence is TGTGCCATCAGTGACCCGGGACTAGCGGGAAACAATGAGCAGTTCTTC. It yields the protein CAISDPGLAGNNEQFF.

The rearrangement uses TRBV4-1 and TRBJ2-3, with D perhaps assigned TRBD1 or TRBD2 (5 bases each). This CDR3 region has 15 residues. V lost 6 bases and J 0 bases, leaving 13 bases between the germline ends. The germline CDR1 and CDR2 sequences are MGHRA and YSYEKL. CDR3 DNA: TGCGCCAGCAGGAGACCCGGGACCAGCACAGATACGCAGTATTTT. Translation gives CASRRPGTSTDTQYF.

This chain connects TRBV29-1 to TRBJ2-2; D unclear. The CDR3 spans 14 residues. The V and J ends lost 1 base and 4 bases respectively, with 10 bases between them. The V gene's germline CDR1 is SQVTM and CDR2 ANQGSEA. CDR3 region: CSVEGWGSTGELFF. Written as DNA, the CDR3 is TGCAGCGTTGAAGGATGGGGTTCCACCGGGGAGCTGTTTTTT.

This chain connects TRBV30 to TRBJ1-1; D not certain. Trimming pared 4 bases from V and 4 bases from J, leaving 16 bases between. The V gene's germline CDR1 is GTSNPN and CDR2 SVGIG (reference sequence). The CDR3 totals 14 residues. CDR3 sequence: CAWTRGFESTEAFF. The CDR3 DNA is TGTGCCTGGACCCGGGGTTTCGAGAGCACTGAAGCTTTCTTT.

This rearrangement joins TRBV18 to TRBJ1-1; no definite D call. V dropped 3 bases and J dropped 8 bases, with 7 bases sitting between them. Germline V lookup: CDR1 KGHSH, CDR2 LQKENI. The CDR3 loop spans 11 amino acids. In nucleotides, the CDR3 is TGTGCCAGCTCACCTACATGGGAAGCTTTCTTT. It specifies CASSPTWEAFF.

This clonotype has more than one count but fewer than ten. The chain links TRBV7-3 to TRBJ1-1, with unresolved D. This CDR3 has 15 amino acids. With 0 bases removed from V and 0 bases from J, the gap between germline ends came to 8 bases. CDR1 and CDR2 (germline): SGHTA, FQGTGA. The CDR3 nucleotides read TGTGCCAGCAGCTTAACAGGCCAAGTGAACACTGAAGCTTTCTTT. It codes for CASSLTGQVNTEAFF.